This TCR beta chain was obtained from a study of vaccination effects on CD4 cells after COVID-19. Regarding the study as a whole: After vaccination, at late timepoints, clones induced by infection and by vaccine contracted markedly.

The protocol was immunoSEQ multiplex PCR, while the TCRdb copy is restricted to in-frame clones and leaves out a portion. The repertoire includes more than 40,000 clones, around 68% of them detected once, and about 25% sits in the top ten. In regard to this clone: What it binds is unknown.

Germline V gene data show CDR1 as LGHDT and CDR2 as YNNKEL (reference sequence). The CDR3 totals 16 residues. V trimming: 0 bases; J trimming: 6 bases; junction bases outside the gene matches: 10. Antigen-specific CD4+ T cells were expanded (with viral peptide pools) by the ViraFEST assay ahead of sequencing. Isolating CD4+ T cells followed around nine days of culture. Neither prior SARS-CoV-2 infection nor positive nucleocapsid antibodies were present in the vaccine recipients. Specimen: CD4+ T cells from PBMCs cultured with HCoV-OC43 spike peptides, collected before COVID-19 vaccination. Subset in this sample: HCoV-OC43 spike overlapping peptide pool stimulation. The source of this sequence is a human donor who received a COVID-19 vaccine. The chain is built from TRBV3-1 (or the pseudogene TRBV3-2) and TRBJ2-7, with 8 bases matching TRBD1. CDR3 residues: CASSQDGGRGHLEQYF. CDR3 in DNA: TGTGCCAGCAGCCAAGACGGAGGCAGGGGGCATCTCGAGCAGTACTTC.